Each of the 29 T cell receptor beta chains below was sequenced from the same sample in a study of beta chain features in type 1 diabetes. The investigators reverse transcribed all of the isolated RNA, so they sequenced expressed TCRB transcripts. Only in-frame clones appear in the TCRdb table, and some are missing; sequencing was by immunoSEQ multiplex PCR. The sample shows around 320,000 clones, approximately 15% of them seen only once. What was sequenced was central memory CD4+ T cells from blood. The source of these receptors is a man aged 25-45 years in good health.

Here the CDR3 DNA reads TGTGCCAGCAGCTCCTATCAGGCCTCTCGAGCTTTCTTT. This codes for CASSSYQASRAFF. The chain employs TRBV28 and TRBJ1-1; D is undetermined. Per germline, CDR1 MDHEN and CDR2 SYDVKM. The germline V and J ends were trimmed by 6 bases and 10 bases, with 18 bases remaining between them. There are 13 residues in the CDR3.

This clone appeared a few times. The sample holds other DNA sequences that translate to the same CDR3. The chain's CDR3 is CASSFSQETQYF. The CDR3 DNA sequence: TGTGCCAGCAGCTTCTCACAAGAGACCCAGTACTTC. The chain carries TRBV7-9 and TRBJ2-5; D uncertain. The V end lost 3 bases, the J end lost 2 bases, and 4 bases lay between the germline ends. Germline-derived CDR1 and CDR2 are SEHNR and FQNEAQ (reference sequence). The CDR3 is made up of 12 amino acids.

This clone was found a few times. The rearrangement joins TRBV27 to TRBJ1-4; tentatively, D is TRBD1 (5 bases). This CDR3 has 16 residues. The V end was cut by 5 bases, the J end by 4 bases, with 17 bases between. CDR1 and CDR2 (germline): MNHEY, SMNVEV (reference sequence). CDR3 sequence (DNA): TGTGCCAGCAGTCAGAGATTTGGGGGGTATAATGAAAAACTGTTTTTT. It specifies CASSQRFGGYNEKLFF.

This clone was observed a handful of times. In DNA, the CDR3 is TGCGCCAGCAGCCCCGGGACAGGTCCCTACTATGGCTACACCTTC. Translation: CASSPGTGPYYGYTF. The chain couples TRBV5-1 to TRBJ1-2; 8 bases agree with TRBD1. Per germline, CDR1 SGHRS and CDR2 YFSETQ. The CDR3 totals 15 residues. The trim removed 4 bases at V and 3 bases at J, leaving 8 bases unmatched.

This clone occurred a few times. V and J are TRBV11-2 and TRBJ1-1, with 9 bases identical to TRBD1. V was pared by 5 bases and J by 0 bases, with 4 bases of the junction left unmatched. The CDR3 sequence is 15 residues long. Germline V gene sequence: CDR1 SGHAT, CDR2 FQNNGV. This CDR3 reads CASSATGGMNTEAFF. The CDR3 DNA sequence: TGTGCCAGCAGCGCGACAGGGGGGATGAACACTGAAGCTTTCTTT.

This clone came up a few times. CDR3 DNA sequence: TGTGCCAGCTCACTTGGGAATCGGAATCAGCCCCAGCATTTT. The encoded protein is CASSLGNRNQPQHF. The J gene is TRBJ1-5, the V gene TRBV18; D is unresolved. The V gene's germline CDR1 is KGHSH and CDR2 LQKENI. This CDR3 has 14 residues. The V end was cut by 4 bases, the J end by 4 bases, with 11 bases between.

This clone was observed a handful of times. The V and J genes are TRBV5-6 and TRBJ2-4; 7 positions agree with TRBD1. The J segment lost 1 base and the V segment lost 1 base, leaving 8 bases of the junction unmatched. This CDR3 contains 17 residues. Germline CDR1 is SGHDT and CDR2 is YYEEEE. DNA of the CDR3: TGTGCCAGCAGCTTGCCGACAGGGAGATCGGCCAAAAACATTCAGTACTTC. Translating it yields CASSLPTGRSAKNIQYF.

This clone was counted many times. The V and J genes are TRBV5-1 and TRBJ2-5; TRBD1 might be the D (6 bases). The V end was cut by 3 bases, the J end by 1 base, with 16 bases between. The germline V gene encodes CDR1 SGHRS and CDR2 YFSETQ. The CDR3 is made up of 16 amino acids. In DNA, the CDR3 is TGCGCCAGCAGCTGGGGGCCAGGGGTGAGCCAAGAGACCCAGTACTTC. As protein: CASSWGPGVSQETQYF. The whole variable domain, remainder taken from reference TRBV5-1 and TRBJ2-5, is KAGVTQTPRYLIKTRGQQVTLSCSPISGHRSVSWYQQTPGQGLQFLFEYFSETQRNKGNFPGRFSGRQFSNSRSEMNVSTLELGDSALYLCASSWGPGVSQETQYFGPGTRLLVL.

The rearrangement uses TRBV28 and TRBJ1-1, with 7 bases fitting TRBD1. The CDR3 is 14 residues long. V was pared by 8 bases and J by 0 bases, with 6 bases of the junction left unmatched. Per the germline V gene, CDR1 is MDHEN and CDR2 is SYDVKM. In nucleotides, the CDR3 is TGTGCCAGCGCTACAGGGGCCTTGAACACTGAAGCTTTCTTT. It yields the protein CASATGALNTEAFF.

The CDR3 DNA is TGCGCCAGCAGCTTGGGTTCAGCCGGGAGTGAAGCTTTCTTT. This encodes CASSLGSAGSEAFF. The J gene is TRBJ1-1, the V gene TRBV5-1, with D hard to call. The CDR3 has 14 residues. CDR1 is SGHRS, CDR2 YFSETQ, per germline. Trimming took off 0 bases at V and 7 bases at J, with 13 bases between the two ends.

V usage is TRBV11-2 and J usage is TRBJ2-7, with a weak D call TRBD2 (6 bases). This CDR3 is 13 amino acids long. Between the trimmed V and J ends, which lost 4 bases and 4 bases, there was a span of 11 bases. CDR1 is SGHAT and CDR2 is FQNNGV in the germline V gene. CDR3 coding DNA: TGTGCCAGCAGCTCTTCCCGGGGGTACGAGCAGTACGTC. This codes for CASSSSRGYEQYV.

This clone was found a few times. The chain carries TRBV21-1 and TRBJ2-5; the table's D call, TRBD2, was not checked against the DNA. TRBV21-1 is recorded as a pseudogene. The CDR3 extends over 13 amino acids. The chain's CDR3 is CASSSGVAETQYF. DNA of the CDR3: TGTGCCAGCAGCAGCGGGGTGGCGGAGACCCAGTACTTC.

In its sample, this clone was seen a few times. Other DNA sequences in the same sample also yield this CDR3. The gene calls are TRBV20-1 and TRBJ2-3; D is unresolved. CDR3 size: 11 residues. Trimming removed 5 bases from V and 1 base from J, with 4 bases in between. From germline, CDR1 is DFQATT and CDR2 SNEGSKA (reference sequence). The CDR3 DNA follows: TGCAGTGCTGAAGGCACAGATACGCAGTATTTT. Its protein product is CSAEGTDTQYF.

This clone was observed a handful of times. The chain links TRBV5-1 to TRBJ1-1, with a possible D match to TRBD1 (5 bases). The germline V gene has CDR1 SGHRS and CDR2 YFSETQ. The CDR3 contains 16 residues. V was cut by 0 bases and J by 6 bases, with 18 bases left in between. The CDR3 loop is CASSLDGAGFSSEAFF. Written as DNA, the CDR3 is TGCGCCAGCAGCTTGGACGGGGCAGGGTTTTCGTCTGAAGCTTTCTTT.

The V and J genes are TRBV7-2 and TRBJ2-7; either TRBD1 or TRBD2 may fit D (5 bases each). The CDR3 sequence is 15 residues long. V lost 3 bases and J 0 bases, leaving 12 bases between the germline ends. CDR1 SGHTA and CDR2 FQGNSA come from the germline V gene. This chain's CDR3 is CASSLRHGTSYEQYF. The DNA for the CDR3 is TGTGCCAGCAGCTTGAGACATGGGACCTCCTACGAGCAGTACTTC.

The chain is built from TRBV7-2 and TRBJ2-2; D possibly uses TRBD1 or TRBD2 (7 bases each). Germline CDR1 SGHTA, CDR2 FQGNSA. This CDR3 is built from 14 residues. V was shortened by 11 bases and J by 0 bases, with 13 bases between the two germline ends. The CDR3 loop is CASPGGANTGELFF. DNA of the CDR3: TGTGCCTCCCCAGGGGGGGCGAACACCGGGGAGCTGTTTTTT. The full variable domain, its missing parts supplied by reference TRBV7-2 and TRBJ2-2, is GAGVSQSPSNKVTEKGKDVELRCDPISGHTALYWYRQSLGQGLEFLIYFQGNSAPDKSGLPSDRFSAERTGGSVSTLTIQRTQQEDSAVYLCASPGGANTGELFFGEGSRLTVL.

Only a few counts were recorded for this clone. The chain links TRBV6-6 to TRBJ1-5; D is perhaps TRBD1 (5 bases). The germline V gene has CDR1 MNHNY and CDR2 SVGAGI (reference sequence). V was cut by 5 bases and J by 6 bases, with 14 bases left in between. The CDR3 contains 14 residues. The CDR3 loop reads CASSTRTLSQPQHF. CDR3 sequence (DNA): TGTGCCAGCAGTACCCGGACACTCAGTCAGCCCCAGCATTTT.

The chain carries TRBV5-1 and TRBJ2-1, with D possibly being TRBD1 or TRBD2 (5 bases each). Trimming cost V 1 base and J 4 bases, with 12 bases left between them. Germline V lookup: CDR1 SGHRS, CDR2 YFSETQ. The CDR3 consists of 15 residues. In nucleotides, the CDR3 is TGCGCCAGCAGCTTGTTGAGGGGCGAATACAATGAGCAGTTCTTC. It encodes CASSLLRGEYNEQFF.

This clone was observed many times. The V gene is TRBV2, the J gene TRBJ2-1; D is undetermined. Germline V gene lookup returns CDR1 SNHLY and CDR2 FYNNEI. The V end lost 6 bases, the J end lost 7 bases, and 16 bases lay between the germline ends. The CDR3 has 14 residues. The CDR3 loop reads CASRPDVSRNEQFF. The CDR3 DNA reads as TGTGCCAGCAGGCCGGACGTGTCAAGGAATGAGCAGTTCTTC.

This clone has more than one count but fewer than ten. The CDR3 loop is CASSSTVPAYEQYF. The CDR3 nucleotides are TGTGCCAGCAGTTCAACAGTACCAGCCTACGAGCAGTACTTC. The V call is TRBV27, the J call TRBJ2-7; D gene unclear. This CDR3 has 14 residues. The ends were cut back, 4 bases at V and 2 bases at J, with 12 bases in the middle. Germline assignment: CDR1 MNHEY and CDR2 SMNVEV (reference sequence).

CDR3 coding DNA: TGTGCCAGCAGCTTAGTCCATGAAGCTTTCTTT. Encoded protein: CASSLVHEAFF. V gene TRBV7-2 combines with J gene TRBJ1-1; no definite D call. The CDR3 loop spans 11 amino acids. From germline, CDR1 is SGHTA and CDR2 FQGNSA. Trimming stripped 1 base from V and 7 bases from J, with 4 bases between.

This clone has just a few counts. The chain employs TRBV7-9 and TRBJ2-6, with a weak D call TRBD2 (5 bases). The CDR3 covers 16 residues. Germline assignment: CDR1 SEHNR and CDR2 FQNEAQ (reference sequence). V dropped 5 bases and J dropped 0 bases, with 11 bases sitting between them. The CDR3 DNA reads TGTGCCAGCAGCCCACTGCTAGCCTCTGGGGCCAACGTCCTGACTTTC. Translating it yields CASSPLLASGANVLTF.

This clone appeared a few times. The sample has other DNA sequences that encode this CDR3 too. CDR3 loop: CASSLPGGNTEAFF. Written as DNA, the CDR3 is TGTGCCAGCAGCTTACCAGGTGGGAACACTGAAGCTTTCTTT. The V gene is TRBV7-9, the J gene TRBJ1-1, with D hard to call. V shed 2 bases and J shed 1 base, with 8 bases lying between them. Germline V lookup: CDR1 SEHNR, CDR2 FQNEAQ (reference sequence). The CDR3 is 14 amino acids.

The V and J genes are TRBV11-2 and TRBJ2-7; no definite D call. CDR1 is SGHAT, CDR2 FQNNGV, per germline. Trimming pared 6 bases from V and 8 bases from J, leaving 14 bases between. This CDR3 contains 12 residues. CDR3 in DNA: TGTGCCAGCAGTCCTTCGGTGGCGAAGCAGTACTTC. Its translation: CASSPSVAKQYF.

A word on this clone: A read error may account for a junction end that differs from germline. The rearrangement uses TRBV6-5 and TRBJ1-4; D unclear. Germline values: CDR1 MNHEY, CDR2 SVGAGI. The CDR3 is 13 amino acids. The CDR3 DNA is TGTGCCAGCAGTTATACGTACGATGAGAAACTGTTTTTT. The encoded protein is CASSYTYDEKLFF.

This chain joins TRBV5-1 and TRBJ2-3, with D unclear. Germline loops: CDR1 SGHRS, CDR2 YFSETQ. This CDR3 contains 14 residues. The V gene lost 4 bases and the J gene lost 2 bases, with 11 bases spanning the gap. The DNA of the CDR3 is TGCGCCAGCAGCCCGACGCAACTCACAGATACGCAGTATTTT. Protein sequence: CASSPTQLTDTQYF.

Notes on this clone: A much larger clone lies a single base off, so this may be a read error. This same CDR3 is encoded by further DNA sequences in the sample. The gene calls are TRBV11-2 and TRBJ2-3; D is unresolved. V lost 2 bases and J lost 4, with 4 bases in between. The CDR3 contains 12 residues. The germline V gene encodes CDR1 SGHAT and CDR2 FQNNGV. CDR3 in amino acids: CASSLRADTQYF. For the CDR3, the DNA is TGTGCCAGCAGCTTAAGAGCAGATACGCAGTATTTT.

The genes are TRBV7-2 and TRBJ2-1, with D perhaps matching TRBD1 (5 bases). With 3 bases removed from V and 7 bases from J, the gap between germline ends came to 13 bases. CDR1 and CDR2 (germline): SGHTA, FQGNSA. CDR3 size: 14 residues. CDR3 in DNA: TGTGCCAGCAGCTTCAGTCCAGGGTGGAATGAGCAGTTCTTC. This encodes CASSFSPGWNEQFF.

This clone was seen only a few times. This chain links TRBV10-3 with TRBJ2-7, with D perhaps matching TRBD1 or TRBD2 (5 bases each). Germline-derived CDR1 and CDR2 are ENHRY and SYGVKD. This CDR3 has 13 residues. Between the trimmed V and J ends, which lost 10 bases and 2 bases, there was a span of 15 bases. Here the CDR3 reads CATQGTLTYEQYF. CDR3 nucleotide sequence: TGTGCCACCCAAGGGACGCTAACCTACGAGCAGTACTTC.